This T cell receptor beta chain was identified in a study of control samples from healthy donors and cancer patients. Germline CDR1 LGHDT, CDR2 YNNKEL (reference sequence). Trimming cost V 1 base and J 9 bases; bases outside gene matches: 0. CDR3 length: 14 residues. Profiling relied on immunoSEQ multiplex PCR, and the TCRdb table lists in-frame clones only, not all of them. This table holds about 150,000 clones, 93% found once. The sample comprised blood. This clonotype was obtained from a man aged 50-60 years in good health. The chain has TRBV3-1 (or the pseudogene TRBV3-2) and TRBJ2-1; 13 nucleotides agree with TRBD2. The CDR3 bases are TGTGCCAGCAGCCAAGGGACTAGCGGGAGTGAGCAGTTCTTC. It yields the protein CASSQGTSGSEQFF.